The present entry profiles one T cell receptor (beta chain) with its context. Its specificity is unknown. V gave up 11 bases and J gave up 5 bases; unmatched junction bases: 11. Germline loops: CDR1 SNHLY, CDR2 FYNNEI. The CDR3 totals 13 residues. The source of the sample is a study of CD8+CD57+ T cells in acquired aplastic anemia. Genomic DNA was employed as the template in profiling TCR beta VDJ and CDR3. TCRdb reprocessed the reads with MiXCR, giving one entry per CDR3 protein. The data hold around 250,000 distinct CDR3 sequences, with approximately 80% observed a single time. Study results and limitations: Simpson's diversity of CD8+ cells was not significantly different in patients compared with controls. The study identified twenty-nine CD8+ CDR3 sequences shared by patients and controls.

The authors sequenced patients whose flow cytometry had shown CD8+CD57+ cell expansion. The patients, all of them, had severe acquired aplastic anemia. Each patient gave a blood sample that was collected before any therapy had been received. This sequence joins TRBV2 and TRBJ2-7, with 8 bases lining up with TRBD2. The clonotype was recovered from a human donor with aplastic anemia. The material sequenced was sorted CD4+, CD8+, or CD8+CD57+ T cells (not recorded which) from PBMCs. The CDR3, as DNA: TGTGCCGTGTCGGGAGGGGCCACCCACGAGCAGTACTTC. Protein product: CAVSGGATHEQYF. The variable domain in full, with the rest retrieved from reference TRBV2 and TRBJ2-7, is EPEVTQTPSHQVTQMGQEVILRCVPISNHLYFYWYRQILGQKVEFLVSFYNNEISEKSEIFDDQFSVERPDGSNFTLKIRSTKLEDSAMYFCAVSGGATHEQYFGPGTRLTVT.